The clone carrying this TCR beta chain showed up just once. Its antigen remains unidentified. Trimming at V came to 2 bases and at J to 2 bases, leaving 6 bases not matched to a gene. Germline V gives CDR1 MNHEY, CDR2 SMNVEV (reference sequence). This CDR3 spans 18 amino acids. This record belongs to a study of lymphopenia after photon versus proton radiotherapy. General study points: A bigger post-nadir fall in TCR diversity correlated inversely with survival time in deceased patients. Better survival with proton therapy was suggested as possible, not demonstrated.

Clones were sequenced by immunoSEQ multiplex PCR, and TCRdb holds only the in-frame ones, with some missing. The data show tens of thousands of clones, about 93% seen once. The TCR sequence derives from a woman between 65 and 79 years old with pancreatic cancer. Some clones in this sample may be carry-over from other donors' samples. The chain joins TRBV27 to TRBJ2-6; 10 bases align to TRBD1. The sequencing here drew on peripheral blood, taken from a patient treated with proton-based radiotherapy. CDR3 region: CASSLTRDRGPGANVLTF. The DNA for the CDR3 is TGTGCCAGCAGTTTAACGCGGGACAGGGGACCTGGGGCCAACGTCCTGACTTTC.